The present entry profiles one TCR beta chain with its context. This record belongs to a study of blood T cell repertoires in COVID-19. Study background: Italy, Spain and the United States were the sources of the convalescent and acute COVID-19 samples. The analysed material was cDNA or gDNA that came from T cells, B-cell-depleted T cells, or PBMCs.

Authors' data handling: Estimated nucleated cell counts came from reference gene primer amplification. Profiled with immunoSEQ multiplex PCR; TCRdb holds only in-frame clones, not every one. V, J and clone size are taken as reported in that table, and D and trimming were inferred from the DNA itself. The table records fewer than 110,000 clones, about 90% of them present only once. Losses at the gene ends were 5 bases for V and 6 bases for J; bases not matched to a gene: 8. Germline CDR1 is MDHEN and CDR2 is SYDVKM. CDR3 length: 15 amino acids. The source of this sequence is a woman aged 25 to 39 with acute or convalescent COVID-19. Sample: peripheral blood. The chain joins TRBV28 to TRBJ2-2; 8 bases agree with TRBD2. CDR3 nucleotide sequence: TGTGCCAGCAGTCACGGGGGGGCCGGTCCCGGGGAGCTGTTTTTT. Amino acids: CASSHGGAGPGELFF.